The rows below give T cell receptor beta chains drawn from one sample of a study of identical twins. TCRdb re-analysed the 5' RACE reads in MiXCR, keeping a single row per CDR3 protein. The profile shows more than 350,000 distinct CDR3 sequences, 9% to 10% of them singletons. Sequenced sample: naive T cells sorted from blood. The receptors derive from a woman aged 50 to 60 in good health. Each CDR3 is given with its conserved first and last residue. D genes are given only for firm matches. Where a row states a size, it is once, few, many or the class of an expanded clone; other rows omit it.

>TRBJ2-3|TRBD1|TRBV7-9|NA
TGTGCCAGCAGCTTGAGACAGGGGGAAAACACAGATACGCAGTATTTT
CASSLRQGENTDTQYF
>TRBJ2-5|TRBD1|TRBV6-2/TRBV6-3|many
TGTGCCAGCAGCCGAGGACAGGGGGGGTATCAAGAGACCCAGTACTTC
CASSRGQGGYQETQYF
>TRBJ1-5|NA|TRBV20-1|NA
TGCAGTGCTTGGCGGGAGGGTGTAAGTCAGCCCCAGCATTTT
CSAWREGVSQPQHF
>TRBJ1-2|NA|TRBV9|few
TGTGCCAGCACCCCGGGGCCTCACAACTATGGCTACACCTTC
CASTPGPHNYGYTF
>TRBJ1-4|NA|TRBV12-3/TRBV12-4|NA
TGTGCCAGCAGTTTAGACATTGTACTGTTTTTT
CASSLDIVLFF
>TRBJ1-5|NA|TRBV3-1|many
TGTGCCAGCAGCCAAAGACCATTGGGGCCCCAGCATTTT
CASSQRPLGPQHF
>TRBJ2-1|NA|TRBV29-1|many
TGCAGCGTTGAACGCCGGACTCGTTACTCTGAGCAGTTCTTC
CSVERRTRYSEQFF
>TRBJ1-2|NA|TRBV5-1|many
TGCGCCAGCAGCTTAGTGGCGACACAAGGTGGCTATGGCTACACCTTC
CASSLVATQGGYGYTF
>TRBJ1-5|NA|TRBV27|few
TGTGCCAGCAGTTTATCGGACGGTAGCAATCAGCCCCAGCATTTT
CASSLSDGSNQPQHF
>TRBJ2-3|TRBD2|TRBV6-2/TRBV6-3|few
TGTGCCAGCAGGGCTAGCGGGAGTCCGTCAGATACGCAGTATTTT
CASRASGSPSDTQYF
>TRBJ2-7|NA|TRBV4-1|NA
TGCGCCAGCAGCCAAACGACTAGTGCCTACGAGCAGTACTTC
CASSQTTSAYEQYF
>TRBJ2-3|NA|TRBV7-9|NA
TGTGCCAGCAGACTAGCTCCGAGGGCAGATACGCAGTATTTT
CASRLAPRADTQYF
>TRBJ2-5|TRBD2|TRBV7-8|few
TGTGCCAGCAGCTTAGTGGGACTAGCGGGAGGGACCCCCCAAGAGACCCAGTACTTC
CASSLVGLAGGTPQETQYF
>TRBJ2-2|NA|TRBV10-3|NA
TGTGCCACAGGCGGGCAGGACACCGGGGAGCTGTTTTTT
CATGGQDTGELFF